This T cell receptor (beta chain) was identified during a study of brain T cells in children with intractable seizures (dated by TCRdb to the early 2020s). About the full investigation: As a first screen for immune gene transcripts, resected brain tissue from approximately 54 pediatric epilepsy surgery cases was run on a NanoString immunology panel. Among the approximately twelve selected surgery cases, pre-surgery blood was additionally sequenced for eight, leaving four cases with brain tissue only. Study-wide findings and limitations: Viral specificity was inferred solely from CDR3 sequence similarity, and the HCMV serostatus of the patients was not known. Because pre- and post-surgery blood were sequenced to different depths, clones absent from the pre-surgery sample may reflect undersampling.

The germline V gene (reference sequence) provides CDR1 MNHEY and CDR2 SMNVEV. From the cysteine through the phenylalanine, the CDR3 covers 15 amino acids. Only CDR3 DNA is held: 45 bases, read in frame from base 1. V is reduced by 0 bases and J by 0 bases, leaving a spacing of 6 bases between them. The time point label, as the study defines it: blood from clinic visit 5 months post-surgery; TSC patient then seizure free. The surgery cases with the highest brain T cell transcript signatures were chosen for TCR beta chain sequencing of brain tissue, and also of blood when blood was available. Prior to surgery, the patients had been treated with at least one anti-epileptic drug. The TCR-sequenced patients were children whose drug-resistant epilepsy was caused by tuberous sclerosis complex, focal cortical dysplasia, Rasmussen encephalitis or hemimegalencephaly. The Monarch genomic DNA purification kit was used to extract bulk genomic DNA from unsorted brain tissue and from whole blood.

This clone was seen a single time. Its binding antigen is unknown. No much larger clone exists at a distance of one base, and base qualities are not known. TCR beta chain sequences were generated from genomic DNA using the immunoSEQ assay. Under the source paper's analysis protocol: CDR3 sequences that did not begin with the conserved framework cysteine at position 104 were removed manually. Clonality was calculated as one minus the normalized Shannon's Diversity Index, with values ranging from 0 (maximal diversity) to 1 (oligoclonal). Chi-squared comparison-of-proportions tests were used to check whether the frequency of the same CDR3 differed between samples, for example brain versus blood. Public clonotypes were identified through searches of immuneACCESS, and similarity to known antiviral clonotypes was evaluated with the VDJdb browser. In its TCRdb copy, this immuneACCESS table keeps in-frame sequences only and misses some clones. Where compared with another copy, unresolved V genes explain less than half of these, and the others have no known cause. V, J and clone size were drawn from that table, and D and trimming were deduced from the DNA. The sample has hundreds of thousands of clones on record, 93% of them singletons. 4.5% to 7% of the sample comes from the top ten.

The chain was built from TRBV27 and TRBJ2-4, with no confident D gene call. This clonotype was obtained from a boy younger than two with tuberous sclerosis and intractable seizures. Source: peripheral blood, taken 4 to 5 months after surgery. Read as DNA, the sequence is TGTGCCAGCAGTTTATCCTCCCTAGCCAAAAACATTCAGTACTTC. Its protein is CASSLSSLAKNIQYF.